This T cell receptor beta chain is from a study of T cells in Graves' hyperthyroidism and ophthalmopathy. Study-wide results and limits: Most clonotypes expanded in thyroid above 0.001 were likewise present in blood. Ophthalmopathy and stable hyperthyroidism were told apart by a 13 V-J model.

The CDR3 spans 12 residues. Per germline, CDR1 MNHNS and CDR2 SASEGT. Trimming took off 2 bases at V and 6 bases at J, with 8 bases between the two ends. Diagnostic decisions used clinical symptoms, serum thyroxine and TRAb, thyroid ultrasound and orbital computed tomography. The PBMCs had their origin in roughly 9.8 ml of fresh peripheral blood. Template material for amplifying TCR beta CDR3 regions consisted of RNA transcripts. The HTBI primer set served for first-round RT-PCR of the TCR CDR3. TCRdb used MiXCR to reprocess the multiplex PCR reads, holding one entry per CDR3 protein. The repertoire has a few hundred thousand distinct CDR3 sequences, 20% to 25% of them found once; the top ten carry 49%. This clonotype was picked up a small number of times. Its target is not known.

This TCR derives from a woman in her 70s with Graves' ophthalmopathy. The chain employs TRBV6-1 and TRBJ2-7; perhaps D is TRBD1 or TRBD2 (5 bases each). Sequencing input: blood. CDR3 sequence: CASSESGLEQYF. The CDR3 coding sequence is TGTGCCAGCAGTGAATCGGGGCTCGAGCAGTACTTC.